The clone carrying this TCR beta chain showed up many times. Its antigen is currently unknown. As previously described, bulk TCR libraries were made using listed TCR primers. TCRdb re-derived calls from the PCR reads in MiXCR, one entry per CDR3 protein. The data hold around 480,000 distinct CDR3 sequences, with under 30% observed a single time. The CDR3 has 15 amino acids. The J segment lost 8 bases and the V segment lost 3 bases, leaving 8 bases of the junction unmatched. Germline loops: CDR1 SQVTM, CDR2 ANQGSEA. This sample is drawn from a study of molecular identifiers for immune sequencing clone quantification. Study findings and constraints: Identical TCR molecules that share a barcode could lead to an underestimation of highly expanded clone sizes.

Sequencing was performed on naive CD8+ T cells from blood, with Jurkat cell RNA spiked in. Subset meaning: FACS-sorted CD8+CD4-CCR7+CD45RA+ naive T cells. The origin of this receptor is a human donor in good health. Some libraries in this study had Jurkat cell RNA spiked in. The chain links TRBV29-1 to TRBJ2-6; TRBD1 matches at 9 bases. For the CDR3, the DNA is TGCAGCGTTGACATTCAGGACAGGGGAACCAACGTCCTGACTTTC. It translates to CSVDIQDRGTNVLTF. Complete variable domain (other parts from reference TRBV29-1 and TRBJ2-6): SAVISQKPSRDICQRGTSLTIQCQVDSQVTMMFWYRQQPGQSLTLIATANQGSEATYESGFVIDKFPISRPNLTFSTLTVSNMSPEDSSIYLCSVDIQDRGTNVLTFGAGSRLTVL.